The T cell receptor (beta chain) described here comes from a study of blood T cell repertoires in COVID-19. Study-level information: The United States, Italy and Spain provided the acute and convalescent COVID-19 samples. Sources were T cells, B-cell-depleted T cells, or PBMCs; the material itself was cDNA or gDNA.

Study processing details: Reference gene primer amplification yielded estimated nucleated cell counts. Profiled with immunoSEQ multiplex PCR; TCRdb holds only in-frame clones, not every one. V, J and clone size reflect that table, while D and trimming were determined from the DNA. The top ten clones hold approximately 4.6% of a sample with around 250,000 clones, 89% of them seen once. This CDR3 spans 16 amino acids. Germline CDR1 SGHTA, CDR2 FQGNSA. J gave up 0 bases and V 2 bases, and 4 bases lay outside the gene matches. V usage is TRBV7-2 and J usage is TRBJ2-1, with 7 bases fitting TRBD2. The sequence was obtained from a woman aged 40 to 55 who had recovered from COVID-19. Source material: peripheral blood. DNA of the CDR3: TGTGCCAGCAGCTTACTGTCTAGCGGCTCCTACAATGAGCAGTTCTTC. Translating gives CASSLLSSGSYNEQFF.